This T cell receptor beta chain stems from a study of regulatory T cells in long-lasting Graves disease (dated by TCRdb to about 2021). Regarding the research as a whole: Antithyroid drugs had been taken for less than 3 months by newly diagnosed Graves' disease patients. The study was registered as a clinical trial and conducted in China. A total of 33 samples underwent TCR sequencing, from about 13 patients with persistent Graves' disease and roughly 20 patients with newly diagnosed Graves' disease. Persistent Graves' disease patients were compared with newly diagnosed Graves' disease patients by peripheral blood TCR sequencing and RNA sequencing.

This clonotype has at least ten counts. The clone's antigen remains unknown. No base-level quality is on record; no much larger clone is a single base apart. What the study reported, not specific to this receptor: Persistent disease showed preferential use of TRBV28, TRBJ1-2 and TRBJ2-5, whereas newly diagnosed disease favored TRBV20-1 and TRBJ2-1. Only peripheral blood was studied, because thyroid tissue, the primary lesion, was inaccessible. Patients with persistent disease shared more public clonotypes (around 3,000) than newly diagnosed patients did (966). The authors noted that the small sample size was a limitation that may lower accuracy. Compared with newly diagnosed patients, patients with persistent Graves' disease had lower TCR Shannon entropy and fewer highly expanded clones, which suggests clonal expansion. Sequencing and analysis were restricted to the TCR beta chain.

Libraries were made using multiplex PCR. The instrument was an Illumina HiSeq 4000. TCR beta libraries were built with iRepertoire HTBI primers and Arm-PCR amplification of CDR3 regions. Gel purification was performed on PCR products prior to sequencing. Concerning the study's data processing: Gene usage analysis of CDR3 amino acid clonotypes used the 62 TRBV and more than 13 TRBJ segments found across samples. COPE and FqMerger were used to merge the filtered high-quality paired reads into contigs. BLAST was used to align contigs to IMGT TRBV, TRBD and TRBJ reference genes, and CDR3 was defined according to IMGT. Any clonotype with a frequency above 0.1% was counted as a highly expanded clone. Shannon entropy was used to measure repertoire diversity, and the Gini coefficient was used to measure V-J evenness. A clonotype was considered public if more than one individual shared it. TCRdb applied fastp at Q25 and MiXCR to the public reads, then kept only in-frame beta chains. Identical CDR3 protein sequences are pooled into one entry, listed with their most common genes and DNA. TCRdb, not the original authors, processed these V and J calls. This sample lists under 300,000 distinct CDR3 sequences; over 20% were detected once. The ten most abundant clones make up approximately 15% of the sample.

Interpreted using the paper, the time point label stands for: newly diagnosed GD, antithyroid drugs for less than 3 months. RNA was extracted from PBMCs in TRIzol for both TCR sequencing and RNA sequencing. Graves' disease was diagnosed according to American Thyroid Association guidelines. The patients came from an endocrinology department in Xi'an, China. Each patient gave approximately 10 milliliters of peripheral blood, collected in an EDTA anticoagulant tube. PBMCs were isolated by Ficoll Paque Plus density gradient separation without further T cell sorting. RNA quality was checked with an Agilent 2100 Bioanalyzer and agarose gel, and concentration with a NanoDrop 2000. Trimming removed 3 bases from V and 1 base from J; the gene matches leave 0 bases unexplained. The CDR3 spans 14 residues, from the cysteine through the phenylalanine. The sequence is cut down to CDR3 DNA, 42 bases in frame from base 1. CDR1 and CDR2 were assigned from the germline V gene as SGDLS and YYNGEE.

The sequences come from peripheral blood mononuclear cells (PBMCs), collected at new diagnosis, from a patient treated with antithyroid drugs. The sequence is built from TRBV9 and TRBJ2-1; 8 of the junction bases match TRBD1. This receptor was identified in a female donor with Graves disease. The DNA sequence follows: TGTGCCAGCAGCGGACAGGGGTCCTACAATGAGCAGTTCTTC. Translation gives CASSGQGSYNEQFF.